These 30 T cell receptor beta chains share one sample of origin, sequenced in a study of blood T cell repertoires in COVID-19. Profiled with immunoSEQ multiplex PCR; TCRdb holds only in-frame clones, not every one. The sample shows under 150,000 clones, 70% to 90% of them seen only once. The specimen was PBMCs or T cells enriched from blood (not recorded which). These receptors came from a woman aged 45 to 65 who had recovered from COVID-19.

The rearrangement uses TRBV5-5 and TRBJ2-7; TRBD2 is a possible D gene (5 bases). From germline, CDR1 is SGHKS and CDR2 YYEKEE (reference sequence). The CDR3 extends over 17 amino acids. Trimming pared 0 bases from V and 0 bases from J, leaving 16 bases between. The CDR3 sequence: CASSLGPGIPISYEQYF. The DNA for the CDR3 is TGTGCCAGCAGCTTGGGGCCGGGGATCCCAATCTCCTACGAGCAGTACTTC.

V gene TRBV5-8 combines with J gene TRBJ1-6; TRBD1 aligns across 7 bases. The CDR3 loop spans 16 amino acids. The germline V gene encodes CDR1 SGHTS and CDR2 YDEGEE. V was pared by 8 bases and J by 1 base, with 9 bases of the junction left unmatched. The CDR3 DNA is TGTGCCAGTTCGGGCACAGGGGCGTCCTATAATTCACCCCTCCACTTT. Amino acid sequence: CASSGTGASYNSPLHF.

V usage is TRBV6-2 or TRBV6-3 and J usage is TRBJ1-3; D unresolved. From germline, CDR1 is MNHEY and CDR2 SVGEGT. CDR3 size: 14 residues. The germline V and J ends were trimmed by 0 bases and 5 bases, with 8 bases remaining between them. Here the CDR3 reads CASSYSSGRNTIYF. DNA for the CDR3: TGTGCCAGCAGTTACTCGTCAGGAAGAAACACCATATATTTT.

This rearrangement joins TRBV2 to TRBJ1-2, with TRBD1 matching over 7 bases. J gave up 0 bases and V 6 bases, and 13 bases lay outside the gene matches. CDR1 and CDR2 (germline): SNHLY, FYNNEI. This CDR3 region has 17 residues. The CDR3 is CASSNLGQLLANYGYTF. CDR3 nucleotide sequence: TGTGCCAGCAGCAATCTGGGACAGCTATTAGCTAACTATGGCTACACCTTC.

The chain employs TRBV9 and TRBJ2-6; TRBD1 might be the D (5 bases). Germline V gene lookup returns CDR1 SGDLS and CDR2 YYNGEE. V lost 3 bases, J lost 1 base, and 8 bases lay in between. This CDR3 spans 15 amino acids. The CDR3 loop reads CASSGRGSGANVLTF. The CDR3, as DNA: TGTGCCAGCAGCGGTAGGGGTTCTGGGGCCAACGTCCTGACTTTC.

The chain recombines TRBV9 with TRBJ1-3; TRBD1 agrees at 7 bases. The CDR3 loop spans 14 amino acids. Losses at the gene ends were 3 bases for V and 3 bases for J; bases not matched to a gene: 3. Germline V CDR1 and CDR2: SGDLS, YYNGEE. CDR3 loop: CASSGRGVGNTIYF. The DNA for the CDR3 is TGTGCCAGCAGCGGCAGGGGGGTTGGAAACACCATATATTTT.

The chain is built from TRBV3-1 (or the pseudogene TRBV3-2) and TRBJ1-2; 7 bases map to TRBD1. The CDR3 is made up of 19 amino acids. With 0 bases clipped from V and 1 base from J, the junction kept 14 bases outside the gene matches. Per germline, CDR1 LGHDT and CDR2 YNNKEL (reference sequence). CDR3 DNA: TGTGCCAGCAGCCAAGATTGCGTTTTAGGACAGGCAAATAACTATGGCTACACCTTC. Translated, it gives CASSQDCVLGQANNYGYTF.

V gene TRBV6-5 combines with J gene TRBJ2-5; 12 positions agree with TRBD2. Germline V CDR1 and CDR2: MNHEY, SVGAGI. Trimming took 11 bases from V and 4 from J; bases not matched to a gene: 11. CDR3 size: 15 residues. The CDR3 sequence is CAGRLAGAQGETQYF. The CDR3 DNA reads TGTGCCGGAAGACTAGCGGGGGCCCAAGGAGAGACCCAGTACTTC.

Only a few counts were recorded for this clone. In DNA form, the CDR3 reads TGTGCCAGCAACCCTACTGGAGGCCGACTCGACGAGCAGTACTTC. This sequence encodes CASNPTGGRLDEQYF. The chain couples TRBV27 to TRBJ2-7, with D perhaps TRBD2 (5 bases). Germline V gene lookup returns CDR1 MNHEY and CDR2 SMNVEV (reference sequence). The CDR3 covers 15 residues. V lost 7 bases, J lost 5 bases, and 21 bases lay in between.

In DNA, the CDR3 is TGCGCCGGCTCATACAGGGTGAACACTGAAGCTTTCTTT. This translates into CAGSYRVNTEAFF. The chain is built from TRBV10-1 and TRBJ1-1, with a weak D call TRBD1 (6 bases). The V and J ends lost 11 bases and 0 bases respectively, with 13 bases between them. The CDR3 covers 13 residues. Germline V gene lookup returns CDR1 WNHNN and CDR2 SYGVQD (reference sequence).

The chain joins TRBV6-1 to TRBJ1-1; D gene unclear. The CDR3 spans 15 residues. The V end was cut by 2 bases, the J end by 3 bases, with 13 bases between. From germline, CDR1 is MNHNS and CDR2 SASEGT. CDR3: CASSEWGVGDTEAFF. Here the CDR3 DNA reads TGTGCCAGCAGTGAATGGGGAGTTGGTGACACTGAAGCTTTCTTT.

This clone has a single count. This chain connects TRBV5-1 to TRBJ2-7; D may be TRBD2 (6 bases). Between the trimmed V and J ends, which lost 0 bases and 11 bases, there was a span of 12 bases. CDR1 and CDR2 (germline): SGHRS, YFSETQ. The CDR3 extends over 12 amino acids. The CDR3 region has the DNA TGCGCCAGCAGCTTGGGCGAGGGGAGGAAGTACTTC. Translation: CASSLGEGRKYF.

V is TRBV6-1 and J is TRBJ2-2, with 10 nucleotides matching TRBD1. The CDR3 runs 16 residues. Germline CDR1 and CDR2: MNHNS and SASEGT. V shed 4 bases, J shed 6 bases, and the junction held 8 bases outside the gene matches. Written as DNA, the CDR3 is TGTGCCAGCAGTGCACGACAGGGGGCGGTGGCCGGGGAGCTGTTTTTT. Amino acid sequence: CASSARQGAVAGELFF.

V usage is TRBV7-8 and J usage is TRBJ1-6; 7 bases match TRBD1. Germline V CDR1 and CDR2: SGHVS, FQNEAQ. This CDR3 region has 16 residues. V lost 0 bases, J lost 5 bases, and 4 bases stayed unmatched. The CDR3 loop reads CASSLATGFHNSPLHF. The CDR3 DNA follows: TGTGCCAGCAGCTTAGCGACAGGGTTCCATAATTCACCCCTCCACTTT.

The CDR3 protein is CASSYLIGQETQYF. The CDR3 nucleotides are TGTGCCAGCAGTTACCTAATCGGCCAAGAGACCCAGTACTTC. The chain recombines TRBV6-2 or TRBV6-3 with TRBJ2-5; D is unresolved. The CDR3 runs 14 residues. V dropped 2 bases and J dropped 1 base, with 8 bases sitting between them. Germline CDR1 reads MNHEY; CDR2 reads SVGEGT.

V and J are TRBV6-4 and TRBJ2-7, with D possibly matching TRBD1 (6 bases). The CDR3 loop spans 14 amino acids. Germline values: CDR1 MRHNA, CDR2 SNTAGT. Trimming left V 6 bases short and J 0 bases short, with 12 bases between. The CDR3 region has the DNA TGTGCCAGCAGAGCAACAGGGAGCTCCTACGAGCAGTACTTC. This gives the protein CASRATGSSYEQYF.

This clone was picked up one time. The rearrangement links TRBV10-1 to TRBJ1-1, with D tentatively TRBD1 (5 bases). There are 13 residues in the CDR3. The V gene's germline CDR1 is WNHNN and CDR2 SYGVQD (reference sequence). Deletions cut 6 bases from V and 5 bases from J, with 13 bases between. In DNA form, the CDR3 reads TGCGCCAGCAGATCCAGGGAGGAAACTGAAGCTTTCTTT. It specifies CASRSREETEAFF.

The chain joins TRBV7-2 to TRBJ1-2, with D perhaps TRBD1 (5 bases). Trimming took 5 bases from V and 4 from J, leaving 17 bases between them. The germline CDR1 and CDR2 sequences are SGHTA and FQGNSA. CDR3 size: 15 residues. DNA for the CDR3: TGTGCCAGCAGCCGTGACAGCTCCCCCCTCTATGGCTACACCTTC. This encodes CASSRDSSPLYGYTF.

The V call is TRBV19, the J call TRBJ2-5; TRBD2 aligns across 12 bases. V trimming: 8 bases; J trimming: 5 bases; junction bases outside the gene matches: 6. CDR3 size: 14 residues. Germline V gives CDR1 LNHDA, CDR2 SQIVND (reference sequence). CDR3 protein: CASSSGGAEETQYF. The CDR3 DNA sequence: TGTGCCAGTTCTAGCGGGGGGGCCGAGGAGACCCAGTACTTC.

The V and J genes are TRBV11-2 and TRBJ2-1, with 13 nucleotides matching TRBD2. The CDR3 is made up of 18 amino acids. V lost 4 bases to trimming and J lost 0 bases; unmatched junction nucleotides: 6. Germline V gene sequence: CDR1 SGHAT, CDR2 FQNNGV. The DNA for the CDR3 is TGTGCCAGCAGCTCGAGCGGGACTAGCGGGGTCTCCTACAATGAGCAGTTCTTC. The encoded protein is CASSSSGTSGVSYNEQFF. Full variable domain (missing parts from reference TRBV11-2 and TRBJ2-1): EAGVAQSPRYKIIEKRQSVAFWCNPISGHATLYWYQQILGQGPKLLIQFQNNGVVDDSQLPKDRFSAERLKGVDSTLKIQPAKLEDSAVYLCASSSSGTSGVSYNEQFFGPGTRLTVL.

The chain employs TRBV27 and TRBJ1-5; TRBD1 agrees at 8 bases. Germline values: CDR1 MNHEY, CDR2 SMNVEV (reference sequence). This CDR3 spans 22 amino acids. The J segment lost 4 bases and the V segment lost 5 bases, leaving 28 bases of the junction unmatched. CDR3 nucleotide sequence: TGTGCCAGCAGTCCCCGGGACAGGAGGGGTGGGGTTGGGGATCGCCGGAATCAGCCCCAGCATTTT. It translates to CASSPRDRRGGVGDRRNQPQHF.

This sequence joins TRBV2 and TRBJ1-2, with D perhaps TRBD1 (5 bases). V was clipped by 2 bases and J by 0 bases, with 10 bases between them. CDR3 length: 15 amino acids. CDR1 and CDR2 (germline): SNHLY, FYNNEI. The CDR3 DNA follows: TGTGCCAGCAGTGAAAATCAGGGAACTAACTATGGCTACACCTTC. Residues: CASSENQGTNYGYTF.

Written as DNA, the CDR3 is TGCGCCAGCAGCCGAAGCCAGGGGGCGAACACCGGGGAGCTGTTTTTT. Translation gives CASSRSQGANTGELFF. V is TRBV4-3 and J is TRBJ2-2; TRBD1 aligns across 7 bases. The V and J ends lost 4 bases and 0 bases, in that order; junction bases with no gene match: 5. CDR1 is LGHNA, CDR2 YSLEER, per germline. The CDR3 totals 16 residues.

This clone came up once. J is TRBJ2-7 and V is TRBV6-5; no definite D call. Looked up from germline, CDR1 is MNHEY and CDR2 is SVGAGI. The CDR3 extends over 13 amino acids. Trimming took 0 bases from V and 1 from J, leaving 4 bases between them. The CDR3 region has the DNA TGTGCCAGCAGTTACTCCGCGTCCTACGAGCAGTACTTC. Protein sequence: CASSYSASYEQYF.

The CDR3 sequence: CASSEISQETQYF. CDR3 nucleotides: TGTGCCAGCAGTGAAATCAGCCAAGAGACCCAGTACTTC. V gene TRBV2 combines with J gene TRBJ2-5; D unclear. V was pared by 2 bases and J by 1 base, with 5 bases between. The CDR3 consists of 13 residues. Germline CDR1 SNHLY, CDR2 FYNNEI.

This chain links TRBV6-5 with TRBJ2-7; 7 bases are a match to TRBD1. The CDR3 spans 14 residues. Germline V gene sequence: CDR1 MNHEY, CDR2 SVGAGI. V trimming: 2 bases; J trimming: 3 bases; junction bases outside the gene matches: 4. This CDR3 is CASSYRDSGYEQYF. The CDR3 DNA reads as TGTGCCAGCAGTTACCGGGACAGCGGCTACGAGCAGTACTTC.

The gene calls are TRBV5-5 and TRBJ2-5; 8 nucleotides agree with TRBD2. This CDR3 is built from 14 residues. V lost 3 bases and J lost 5; bases outside the gene matches: 6. Germline V lookup: CDR1 SGHKS, CDR2 YYEKEE (reference sequence). CDR3 sequence reads: CASSSGGAAETQYF. The CDR3 nucleotides read TGTGCCAGCAGCTCCGGGGGGGCTGCGGAGACCCAGTACTTC. Full variable domain (remainder filled in from reference TRBV5-5 and TRBJ2-5): DAGVTQSPTHLIKTRGQQVTLRCSPISGHKSVSWYQQVLGQGPQFIFQYYEKEERGRGNFPDRFSARQFPNYSSELNVNALLLGDSALYLCASSSGGAAETQYFGPGTRLLVL.

The genes are TRBV6-5 and TRBJ2-2; tentatively, D is TRBD2 (6 bases). Germline V gene sequence: CDR1 MNHEY, CDR2 SVGAGI. Trimming stripped 7 bases from V and 6 bases from J, with 12 bases between. This CDR3 contains 13 residues. CDR3 nucleotide sequence: TGTGCCAGCACCAGGACGGGGGCCGGGGAGCTGTTTTTT. This translates into CASTRTGAGELFF.

This chain connects TRBV6-4 to TRBJ2-7; 9 bases agree with TRBD2. V was clipped by 10 bases and J by 2 bases; unmatched bases: 12. Germline V gene data show CDR1 as MRHNA and CDR2 as SNTAGT. This CDR3 is built from 15 residues. The chain's CDR3 is CAIPPSGGPTYEQYF. In nucleotides, the CDR3 is TGTGCCATCCCACCAAGCGGGGGGCCGACCTACGAGCAGTACTTC.

CDR3 in amino acids: CASEDQASNYGYTF. The DNA of the CDR3 is TGTGCCAGTGAAGATCAGGCGTCTAACTATGGCTACACCTTC. This chain joins TRBV19 and TRBJ1-2; D remains ambiguous. Trimming shortened V by 8 bases and J by 0 bases, and 13 bases separated the two germline ends. Germline values: CDR1 LNHDA, CDR2 SQIVND (reference sequence). CDR3 length equals 14 residues.